A single sample is the source of the 26 T cell receptor beta chains below, sequenced in a study of shared clonotypes between healthy human individuals. The naive CD8 fraction comprised CD45RO-negative cells positively selected for CCR7 and excluded terminally differentiated effector memory CD45RA+ cells. Libraries were prepared by immunoSEQ multiplex PCR; TCRdb keeps only in-frame clonotypes and omits some of them. The sample lists millions of clones, 85% to 95% occurring once. The sequenced material came from naive CD8+ T cells sorted from blood. The receptors originated from a man between 18 and 29 years old in good health.

This clone has only a few counts. V is TRBV27 and J is TRBJ2-1; weak D call: TRBD2 (6 bases). CDR1 and CDR2 from the germline V gene are MNHEY and SMNVEV (reference sequence). V shed 2 bases and J shed 8 bases, with 10 bases lying between them. This CDR3 contains 13 residues. The CDR3 sequence: CASSLGGLYEQFF. The DNA for the CDR3 is TGTGCCAGCAGTTTAGGAGGGCTCTATGAGCAGTTCTTC.

This sequence joins TRBV11-3 and TRBJ2-1; 10 bases line up with TRBD1. The germline CDR1 and CDR2 sequences are SGHNT and YENEEA. The CDR3 sequence is 15 residues long. The V and J ends lost 5 bases and 4 bases, in that order; junction bases with no gene match: 5. The DNA of the CDR3 is TGTGCCAGCAGCCAGGGACAGGGGATGTACAATGAGCAGTTCTTC. Residues: CASSQGQGMYNEQFF. Complete variable domain (other parts from reference TRBV11-3 and TRBJ2-1): EAGVVQSPRYKIIEKKQPVAFWCNPISGHNTLYWYLQNLGQGPELLIRYENEEAVDDSQLPKDRFSAERLKGVDSTLKIQPAELGDSAVYLCASSQGQGMYNEQFFGPGTRLTVL.

Concerning this clone itself: At the DNA level, this CDR3 is encoded by other sequences in the same sample as well. The rearrangement joins TRBV5-4 to TRBJ2-2; possibly TRBD2 for D (6 bases). CDR3 length equals 13 residues. CDR1 SGHNT and CDR2 YYREEE come from the germline V gene (reference sequence). Trimming cost V 2 bases and J 6 bases, with 8 bases left between them. The CDR3 protein is CASSFWGAGELFF. The CDR3 coding sequence is TGTGCCAGCAGCTTCTGGGGGGCCGGGGAGCTGTTTTTT.

This chain links TRBV30 with TRBJ2-1, with a tentative D call TRBD2 (6 bases). V was trimmed by 3 bases and J by 3 bases, leaving 15 bases between them. This CDR3 region has 15 residues. Germline loops: CDR1 GTSNPN, CDR2 SVGIG (reference sequence). CDR3 sequence: CAWRRDSSFYNEQFF. CDR3 sequence (DNA): TGTGCCTGGAGGAGGGACTCCTCGTTCTACAATGAGCAGTTCTTC.

The chain is built from TRBV19 and TRBJ2-1; a weak D match, TRBD2 (6 bases). V was clipped by 3 bases and J by 6 bases, with 21 bases between them. This CDR3 comprises 17 residues. Germline CDR1 reads LNHDA; CDR2 reads SQIVND (reference sequence). CDR3 protein: CASSILALGAGLNEQFF. CDR3 sequence (DNA): TGTGCCAGTAGTATCCTCGCCCTTGGAGCGGGCCTCAATGAGCAGTTCTTC.

V usage is TRBV7-9 and J usage is TRBJ1-2, with D uncertain. Germline lookup yields CDR1 SEHNR and CDR2 FQNEAQ (reference sequence). This CDR3 has 17 amino acids. V lost 5 bases and J lost 3, with 22 bases in between. The CDR3 DNA sequence: TGTGCCAGCAGCCCCTTGCTCGGTGCGAACGGAGACTATGGCTACACCTTC. Amino acids: CASSPLLGANGDYGYTF. Based on the CDR3 plus reference TRBV7-9 and TRBJ1-2, the full variable domain is DTGVSQNPRHKITKRGQNVTFRCDPISEHNRLYWYRQTLGQGPEFLTYFQNEAQLEKSRLLSDRFSAERPKGSFSTLEIQRTEQGDSAMYLCASSPLLGANGDYGYTFGSGTRLTVV.

This chain uses TRBV7-2 with TRBJ2-7; possible D gene TRBD1, 5 bases. CDR3 length equals 13 residues. Deletions cut 4 bases from V and 2 bases from J, with 9 bases between. Per germline, CDR1 SGHTA and CDR2 FQGNSA. The CDR3 bases are TGTGCCAGCAGCTCAGGGTTCCCCTACGAGCAGTACTTC. Encoded protein: CASSSGFPYEQYF.

A word on this clone: The same CDR3 also results from other DNA sequences found in this sample. The chain couples TRBV6-1 to TRBJ1-1, with D unresolved. V was clipped by 1 base and J by 4 bases, with 1 base between them. The CDR3 has 11 residues. The germline CDR1 and CDR2 sequences are MNHNS and SASEGT. The CDR3 sequence is CASSEGTEAFF. The DNA of the CDR3 is TGTGCCAGCAGTGAAGGCACTGAAGCTTTCTTT.

J is TRBJ2-1 and V is TRBV7-9; D is uncertain. V was clipped by 6 bases and J by 0 bases, with 12 bases between them. CDR1 is SEHNR, CDR2 FQNEAQ, per germline (reference sequence). The CDR3 spans 15 residues. This chain's CDR3 is CASSPTPGSYNEQFF. The CDR3 DNA follows: TGTGCCAGCAGTCCGACGCCCGGCTCCTACAATGAGCAGTTCTTC.

Worth noting for this clone: The sample carries other DNA sequences with the same CDR3. J is TRBJ2-3 and V is TRBV2; D is perhaps TRBD2 (5 bases). Per the germline V gene, CDR1 is SNHLY and CDR2 is FYNNEI. The ends were cut back, 6 bases at V and 3 bases at J, with 10 bases in the middle. The CDR3 length is 13 residues. The CDR3 sequence: CASSGGSTDTQYF. CDR3 nucleotides: TGTGCCAGCAGCGGTGGGAGTACAGATACGCAGTATTTT. The entire variable domain, with the rest obtained from reference TRBV2 and TRBJ2-3, is as follows: EPEVTQTPSHQVTQMGQEVILRCVPISNHLYFYWYRQILGQKVEFLVSFYNNEISEKSEIFDDQFSVERPDGSNFTLKIRSTKLEDSAMYFCASSGGSTDTQYFGPGTRLTVL.

V is TRBV4-3 and J is TRBJ1-1; 10 positions match TRBD1. Germline V gene data show CDR1 as LGHNA and CDR2 as YSLEER. This CDR3 is 17 amino acids long. The junction had 12 bases not matched to a gene; V was cut back by 0 bases and J by 8 bases. The CDR3: CASSQDRLGQGKEEAFF. The DNA of the CDR3 is TGCGCCAGCAGCCAAGATCGTCTGGGACAGGGGAAGGAGGAAGCTTTCTTT.

This clone was found once. Here the CDR3 reads CASTKVNTGELFF. In DNA, the CDR3 is TGTGCCAGTACAAAGGTTAACACCGGGGAGCTGTTTTTT. J is TRBJ2-2 and V is TRBV19, with D unclear. CDR1 LNHDA and CDR2 SQIVND come from the germline V gene (reference sequence). Trimming left V 7 bases short and J 2 bases short, with 8 bases between. The CDR3 extends over 13 amino acids.

This rearrangement joins TRBV13 to TRBJ2-7, with 9 bases matching TRBD1. V dropped 5 bases and J dropped 5; count of bases not matched to a gene: 7. Germline assignment: CDR1 PRHDT and CDR2 FYEKMQ (reference sequence). The CDR3 extends over 14 amino acids. CDR3 amino acids: CASSLGQGVHEQYF. The CDR3 DNA reads TGTGCCAGCAGCCTGGGACAGGGCGTCCACGAGCAGTACTTC.

The J gene is TRBJ2-5, the V gene TRBV7-8; the D gene is possibly TRBD2 (6 bases). The germline V and J ends were trimmed by 4 bases and 1 base, with 13 bases remaining between them. The CDR3 is made up of 15 amino acids. Germline V gene lookup returns CDR1 SGHVS and CDR2 FQNEAQ. This CDR3 reads CASSWSSGFQETQYF. CDR3 in DNA: TGTGCCAGCAGCTGGTCAAGCGGGTTCCAAGAGACCCAGTACTTC.

The V gene is TRBV28, the J gene TRBJ2-1, with 9 positions matching TRBD1. V was pared by 7 bases and J by 4 bases, with 20 bases of the junction left unmatched. The CDR3 consists of 19 residues. The V gene's germline CDR1 is MDHEN and CDR2 SYDVKM. The CDR3 DNA reads as TGTGCCAGCACCCACGTCGGGACAGGGACACGGCTGGGGTACAATGAGCAGTTCTTC. Protein sequence: CASTHVGTGTRLGYNEQFF.

The rearrangement joins TRBV28 to TRBJ2-7; 11 bases map to TRBD1. The CDR3 totals 17 residues. After removal of 7 bases from V and 4 bases from J, the junction contained 15 bases not matched to a gene. The germline V gene has CDR1 MDHEN and CDR2 SYDVKM. The CDR3, as DNA: TGTGCCAGCACCTCCGGACAGGGGGCATTGTGGTTTTACGAGCAGTACTTC. Amino acid sequence: CASTSGQGALWFYEQYF.

This chain joins TRBV4-1 and TRBJ2-7; 7 bases are a match to TRBD1. Germline V gene data show CDR1 as MGHRA and CDR2 as YSYEKL. With V trimmed by 3 bases and J by 3 bases, 8 bases remained unmatched. The CDR3 runs to 15 residues. CDR3 DNA: TGCGCCAGCAGCCATAAGGACAGGTTAGGCTACGAGCAGTACTTC. This sequence encodes CASSHKDRLGYEQYF.

The chain carries TRBV11-2 and TRBJ2-1; 8 nucleotides align to TRBD2. The CDR3 runs to 18 residues. With V trimmed by 0 bases and J by 8 bases, 15 bases remained unmatched. Germline V CDR1 and CDR2: SGHAT, FQNNGV. The DNA for the CDR3 is TGTGCCAGCAGCTTAGATTACGCGGGAGGCCCGATTGGGGATGAGCAGTTCTTC. It translates to CASSLDYAGGPIGDEQFF.

The chain joins TRBV5-1 to TRBJ2-1, with D perhaps matching TRBD1 (5 bases). The germline CDR1 and CDR2 sequences are SGHRS and YFSETQ. The CDR3 length is 13 residues. V was shortened by 4 bases and J by 3 bases, with 8 bases between the two germline ends. This chain's CDR3 is CASSVDSYNEQFF. The DNA of the CDR3 is TGCGCCAGCAGCGTCGACAGCTACAATGAGCAGTTCTTC.

This clone has a handful of counts. Other DNA sequences within the sample encode an identical CDR3. In DNA, the CDR3 is TGTGCCAGCAGTTACCTCCAGGGGCAGTTCTTC. Translated, it gives CASSYLQGQFF. This sequence joins TRBV6-6 and TRBJ2-1; D may be TRBD1 (5 bases). CDR1 is MNHNY, CDR2 SVGAGI, per germline (reference sequence). Trimming pared 2 bases from V and 12 bases from J, leaving 8 bases between. This CDR3 is built from 11 residues.

CDR3 amino acids: CASSLAGGSLPSEQYF. CDR3 nucleotides: TGTGCCAGCAGCTTAGCGGGAGGGTCCCTACCTTCCGAGCAGTACTTC. The chain uses TRBV7-8 and TRBJ2-7, with 7 nucleotides matching TRBD2. With V trimmed by 0 bases and J by 6 bases, 11 bases remained unmatched. This CDR3 has 16 residues. The germline gives CDR1 SGHVS, CDR2 FQNEAQ. Variable domain in full (rest from reference TRBV7-8 and TRBJ2-7): GAGVSQSPRYKVAKRGQDVALRCDPISGHVSLFWYQQALGQGPEFLTYFQNEAQLDKSGLPSDRFFAERPEGSVSTLKIQRTQQEDSAVYLCASSLAGGSLPSEQYFGPGTRLTVT.

This chain uses TRBV7-6 with TRBJ2-7; tentative D call: TRBD1 (6 bases). The germline V gene encodes CDR1 SGHVS and CDR2 FNYEAQ. This CDR3 comprises 15 residues. With 5 bases removed from V and 0 bases from J, the gap between germline ends came to 14 bases. The CDR3 DNA reads as TGTGCCAGCAGCCTCGGACAGTCTTACTCCTACGAGCAGTACTTC. Its translation: CASSLGQSYSYEQYF. Together with reference TRBV7-6 and TRBJ2-7, the CDR3 gives the full variable domain: GAGVSQSPRYKVTKRGQDVALRCDPISGHVSLYWYRQALGQGPEFLTYFNYEAQQDKSGLPNDRFSAERPEGSISTLTIQRTEQRDSAMYRCASSLGQSYSYEQYFGPGTRLTVT.

The chain is built from TRBV5-4 and TRBJ1-1, with D possibly matching TRBD1 (6 bases). Germline V gene lookup returns CDR1 SGHNT and CDR2 YYREEE (reference sequence). V lost 4 bases and J 3 bases, leaving 10 bases between the germline ends. This CDR3 is 13 amino acids long. CDR3 DNA sequence: TGTGCCAGCAGCCGAGGGGGGGACACTGAAGCTTTCTTT. As protein: CASSRGGDTEAFF.

On this clone itself: Other DNA sequences in this sample translate to the same CDR3. The rearrangement uses TRBV19 and TRBJ2-7, with D possibly TRBD2 on 7 matching bases. In germline, CDR1 is LNHDA, CDR2 SQIVND (reference sequence). The CDR3 is 14 amino acids. With 3 bases removed from V and 2 bases from J, the gap between germline ends came to 11 bases. CDR3 loop: CASSIGGGTYEQYF. In nucleotides, the CDR3 is TGTGCCAGTAGTATTGGGGGGGGCACCTACGAGCAGTACTTC.

The rearrangement uses TRBV13 and TRBJ1-5; D possibly corresponds to TRBD1 (6 bases). This CDR3 spans 16 amino acids. Germline CDR1 PRHDT, CDR2 FYEKMQ (reference sequence). V gave up 5 bases and J gave up 7 bases, with 21 bases separating them. The CDR3 DNA sequence: TGTGCCAGCAGCCCAAGGACAGCCGGGTTTCCCCAGCCCCAGCATTTT. It yields the protein CASSPRTAGFPQPQHF.

The J gene is TRBJ2-1, the V gene TRBV6-5, with 10 bases fitting TRBD2. There are 15 residues in the CDR3. With V trimmed by 6 bases and J by 6 bases, 8 bases remained unmatched. Germline V CDR1 and CDR2: MNHEY, SVGAGI. The CDR3 region is CASRKLAGGLNEQFF. The CDR3 region has the DNA TGTGCCAGCAGGAAATTAGCGGGAGGTCTCAATGAGCAGTTCTTC.